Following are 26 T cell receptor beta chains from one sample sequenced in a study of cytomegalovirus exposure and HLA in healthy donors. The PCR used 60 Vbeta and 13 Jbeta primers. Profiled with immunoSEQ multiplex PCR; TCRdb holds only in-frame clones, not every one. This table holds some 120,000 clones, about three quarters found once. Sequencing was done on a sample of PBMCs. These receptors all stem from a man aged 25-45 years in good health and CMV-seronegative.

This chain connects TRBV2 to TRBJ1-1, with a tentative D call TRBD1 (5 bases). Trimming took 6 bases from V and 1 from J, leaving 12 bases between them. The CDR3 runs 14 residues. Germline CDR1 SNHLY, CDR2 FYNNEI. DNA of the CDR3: TGTGCCAGCAGCCAAACGGGGGGGAACACTGAAGCTTTCTTT. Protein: CASSQTGGNTEAFF. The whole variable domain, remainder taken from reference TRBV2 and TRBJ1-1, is EPEVTQTPSHQVTQMGQEVILRCVPISNHLYFYWYRQILGQKVEFLVSFYNNEISEKSEIFDDQFSVERPDGSNFTLKIRSTKLEDSAMYFCASSQTGGNTEAFFGQGTRLTVV.

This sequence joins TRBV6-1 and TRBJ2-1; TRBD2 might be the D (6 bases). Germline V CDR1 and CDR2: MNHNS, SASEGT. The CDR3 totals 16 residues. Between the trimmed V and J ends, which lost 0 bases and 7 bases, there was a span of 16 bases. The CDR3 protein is CASSEAGGSPRNEQFF. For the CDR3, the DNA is TGTGCCAGCAGTGAAGCTGGGGGGAGCCCCAGGAATGAGCAGTTCTTC.

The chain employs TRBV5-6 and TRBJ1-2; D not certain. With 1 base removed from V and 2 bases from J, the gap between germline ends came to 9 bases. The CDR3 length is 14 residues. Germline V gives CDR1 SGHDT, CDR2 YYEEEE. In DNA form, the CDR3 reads TGTGCCAGCAGCTTGTGGGGAGGAAACTATGGCTACACCTTC. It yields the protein CASSLWGGNYGYTF.

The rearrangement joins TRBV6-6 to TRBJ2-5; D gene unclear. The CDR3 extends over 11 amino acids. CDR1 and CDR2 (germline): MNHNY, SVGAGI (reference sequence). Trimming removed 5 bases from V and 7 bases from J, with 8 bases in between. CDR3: CASSPRGTQYF. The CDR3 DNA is TGTGCCAGCAGTCCCCGAGGGACCCAGTACTTC.

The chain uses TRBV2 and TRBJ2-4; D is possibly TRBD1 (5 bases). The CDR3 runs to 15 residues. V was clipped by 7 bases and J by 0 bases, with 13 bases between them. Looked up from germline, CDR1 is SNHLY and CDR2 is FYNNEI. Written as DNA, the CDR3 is TGTGCCAGCACGGGCAGGGATGGAGCCAAAAACATTCAGTACTTC. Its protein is CASTGRDGAKNIQYF.

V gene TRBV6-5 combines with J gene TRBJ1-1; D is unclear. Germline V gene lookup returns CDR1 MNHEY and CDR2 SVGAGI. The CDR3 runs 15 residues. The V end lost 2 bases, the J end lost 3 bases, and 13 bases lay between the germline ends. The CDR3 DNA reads TGTGCCAGCAGTTACACGCGGGTAGGCTACACTGAAGCTTTCTTT. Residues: CASSYTRVGYTEAFF.

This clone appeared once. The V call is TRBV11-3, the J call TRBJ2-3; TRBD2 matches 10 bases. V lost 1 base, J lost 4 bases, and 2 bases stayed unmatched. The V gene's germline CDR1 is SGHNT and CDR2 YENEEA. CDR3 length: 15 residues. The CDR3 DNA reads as TGTGCCAGCAGCTTAGCAAGCGGGGGGGCAGATACGCAGTATTTT. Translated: CASSLASGGADTQYF. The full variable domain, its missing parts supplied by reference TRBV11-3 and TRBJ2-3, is EAGVVQSPRYKIIEKKQPVAFWCNPISGHNTLYWYLQNLGQGPELLIRYENEEAVDDSQLPKDRFSAERLKGVDSTLKIQPAELGDSAVYLCASSLASGGADTQYFGPGTRLTVL.

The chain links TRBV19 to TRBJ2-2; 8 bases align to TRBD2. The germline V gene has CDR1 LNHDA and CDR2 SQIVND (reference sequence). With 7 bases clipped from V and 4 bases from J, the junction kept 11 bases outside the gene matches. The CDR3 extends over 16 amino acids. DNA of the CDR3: TGTGCCAGTATGAGTCACGGGAGGGCCCTCACCGGGGAGCTGTTTTTT. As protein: CASMSHGRALTGELFF.

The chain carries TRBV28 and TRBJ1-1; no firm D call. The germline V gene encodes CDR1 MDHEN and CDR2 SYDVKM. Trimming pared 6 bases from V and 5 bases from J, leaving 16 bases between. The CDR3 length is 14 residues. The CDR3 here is CASREPGPGTEAFF. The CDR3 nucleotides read TGTGCCAGCAGGGAACCCGGCCCGGGAACTGAAGCTTTCTTT.

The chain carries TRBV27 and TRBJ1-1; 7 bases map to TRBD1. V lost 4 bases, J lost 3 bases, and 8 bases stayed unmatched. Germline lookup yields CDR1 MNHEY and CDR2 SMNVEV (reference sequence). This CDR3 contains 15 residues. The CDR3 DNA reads TGTGCCAGCAGTTCCGACGACAGGGCGTACACTGAAGCTTTCTTT. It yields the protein CASSSDDRAYTEAFF.

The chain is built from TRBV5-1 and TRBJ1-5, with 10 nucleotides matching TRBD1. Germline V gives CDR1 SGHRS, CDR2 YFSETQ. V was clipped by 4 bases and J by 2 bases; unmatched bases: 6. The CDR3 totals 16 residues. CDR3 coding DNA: TGCGCCAGCAGCCCTGGGGGGACAGGGGGCAATCAGCCCCAGCATTTT. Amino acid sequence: CASSPGGTGGNQPQHF. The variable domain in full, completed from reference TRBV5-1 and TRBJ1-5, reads KAGVTQTPRYLIKTRGQQVTLSCSPISGHRSVSWYQQTPGQGLQFLFEYFSETQRNKGNFPGRFSGRQFSNSRSEMNVSTLELGDSALYLCASSPGGTGGNQPQHFGDGTRLSIL.

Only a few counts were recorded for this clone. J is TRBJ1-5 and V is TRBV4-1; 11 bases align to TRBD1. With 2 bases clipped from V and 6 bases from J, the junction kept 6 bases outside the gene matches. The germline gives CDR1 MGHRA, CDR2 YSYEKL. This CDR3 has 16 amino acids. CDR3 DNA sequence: TGCGCCAGCAGCCAATCCGGGACAGGGGGAGGTCAGCCCCAGCATTTT. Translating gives CASSQSGTGGGQPQHF.

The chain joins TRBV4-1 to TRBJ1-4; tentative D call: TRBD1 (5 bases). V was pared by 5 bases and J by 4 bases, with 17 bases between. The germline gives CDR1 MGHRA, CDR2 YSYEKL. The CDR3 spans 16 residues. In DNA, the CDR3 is TGCGCCAGCAGCGACAACTTAGACAGATTTAATGAAAAACTGTTTTTT. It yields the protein CASSDNLDRFNEKLFF.

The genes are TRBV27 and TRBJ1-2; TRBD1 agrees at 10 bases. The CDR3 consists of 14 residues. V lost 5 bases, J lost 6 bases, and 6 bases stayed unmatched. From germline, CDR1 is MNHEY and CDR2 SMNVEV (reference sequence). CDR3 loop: CASSIQGQGNGYTF. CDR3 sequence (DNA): TGTGCCAGCAGTATTCAGGGACAGGGGAATGGCTACACCTTC.

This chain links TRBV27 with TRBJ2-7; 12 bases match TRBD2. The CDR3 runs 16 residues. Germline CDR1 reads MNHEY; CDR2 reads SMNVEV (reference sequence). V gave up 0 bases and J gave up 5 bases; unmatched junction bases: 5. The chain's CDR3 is CASSLSPGLAGNEQYF. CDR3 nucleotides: TGTGCCAGCAGTTTATCGCCCGGACTAGCGGGAAACGAGCAGTACTTC.

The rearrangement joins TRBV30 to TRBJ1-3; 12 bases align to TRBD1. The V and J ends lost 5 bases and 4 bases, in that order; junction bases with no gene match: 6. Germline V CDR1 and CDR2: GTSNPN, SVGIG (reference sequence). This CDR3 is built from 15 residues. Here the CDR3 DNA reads TGTGCCTGGCGATCGGGACAGGGGGCAGGAAACACCATATATTTT. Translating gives CAWRSGQGAGNTIYF.

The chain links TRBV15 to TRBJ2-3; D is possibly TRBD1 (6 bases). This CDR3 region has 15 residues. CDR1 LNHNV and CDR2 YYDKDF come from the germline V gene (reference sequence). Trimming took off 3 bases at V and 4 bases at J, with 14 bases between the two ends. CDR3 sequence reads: CATSSYRQASDTQYF. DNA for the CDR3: TGTGCCACCAGCAGTTACAGACAGGCTTCAGATACGCAGTATTTT.

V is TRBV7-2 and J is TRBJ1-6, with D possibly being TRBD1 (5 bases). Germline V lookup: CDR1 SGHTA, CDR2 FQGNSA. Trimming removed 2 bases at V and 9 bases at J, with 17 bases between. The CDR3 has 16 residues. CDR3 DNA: TGTGCCAGCAGCTTACAGGGATGGGTTGCGGTTTCACCCCTCCACTTT. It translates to CASSLQGWVAVSPLHF.

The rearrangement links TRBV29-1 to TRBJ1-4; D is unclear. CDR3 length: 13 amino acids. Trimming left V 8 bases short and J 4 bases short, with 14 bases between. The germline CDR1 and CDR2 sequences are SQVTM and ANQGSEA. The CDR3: CSIQNPLNEKLFF. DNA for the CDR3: TGCAGCATACAGAACCCTCTTAATGAAAAACTGTTTTTT.

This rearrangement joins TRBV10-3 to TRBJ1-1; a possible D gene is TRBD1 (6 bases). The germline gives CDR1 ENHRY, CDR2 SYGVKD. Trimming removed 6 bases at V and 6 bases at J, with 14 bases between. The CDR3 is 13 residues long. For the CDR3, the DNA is TGTGCCATCAGCCTGACAGGTACGTCTGAAGCTTTCTTT. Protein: CAISLTGTSEAFF.

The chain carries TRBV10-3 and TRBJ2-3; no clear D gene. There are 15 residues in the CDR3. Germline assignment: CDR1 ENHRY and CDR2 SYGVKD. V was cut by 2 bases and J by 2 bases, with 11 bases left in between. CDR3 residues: CAISENGDFTDTQYF. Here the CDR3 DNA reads TGTGCCATCAGTGAGAACGGAGACTTCACAGATACGCAGTATTTT.

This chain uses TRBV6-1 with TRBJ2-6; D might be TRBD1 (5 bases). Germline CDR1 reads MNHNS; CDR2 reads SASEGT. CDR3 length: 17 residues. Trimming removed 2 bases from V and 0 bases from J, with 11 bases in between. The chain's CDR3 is CASSERNRLSGANVLTF. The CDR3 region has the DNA TGTGCCAGCAGTGAAAGGAACAGGCTCTCTGGGGCCAACGTCCTGACTTTC.

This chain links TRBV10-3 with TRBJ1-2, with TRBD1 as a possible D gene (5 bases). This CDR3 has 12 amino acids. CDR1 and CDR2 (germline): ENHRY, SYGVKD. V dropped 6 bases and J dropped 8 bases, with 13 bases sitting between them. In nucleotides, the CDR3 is TGTGCCATCAGCCCTACAGGAGGGGGCTACACCTTC. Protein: CAISPTGGGYTF.

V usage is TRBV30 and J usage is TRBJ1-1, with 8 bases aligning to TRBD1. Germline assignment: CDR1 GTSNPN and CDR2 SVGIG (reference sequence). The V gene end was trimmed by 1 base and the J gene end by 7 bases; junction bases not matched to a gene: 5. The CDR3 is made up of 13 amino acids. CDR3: CAWSDPGQGEAFF. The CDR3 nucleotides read TGTGCCTGGAGTGACCCCGGACAGGGTGAAGCTTTCTTT. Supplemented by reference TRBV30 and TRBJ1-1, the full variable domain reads SQTIHQWPATLVQPVGSPLSLECTVEGTSNPNLYWYRQAAGRGLQLLFYSVGIGQISSEVPQNLSASRPQDRQFILSSKKLLLSDSGFYLCAWSDPGQGEAFFGQGTRLTVV.

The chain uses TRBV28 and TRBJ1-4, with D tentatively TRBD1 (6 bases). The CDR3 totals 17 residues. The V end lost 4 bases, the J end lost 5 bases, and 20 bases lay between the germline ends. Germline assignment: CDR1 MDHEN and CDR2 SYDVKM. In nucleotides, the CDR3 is TGTGCCAGCAGTTCCGGTAGAAGGGGGATAAGAAATGAAAAACTGTTTTTT. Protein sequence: CASSSGRRGIRNEKLFF. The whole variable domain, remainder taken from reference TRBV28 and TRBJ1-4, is DVKVTQSSRYLVKRTGEKVFLECVQDMDHENMFWYRQDPGLGLRLIYFSYDVKMKEKGDIPEGYSVSREKKERFSLILESASTNQTSMYLCASSSGRRGIRNEKLFFGSGTQLSVL.

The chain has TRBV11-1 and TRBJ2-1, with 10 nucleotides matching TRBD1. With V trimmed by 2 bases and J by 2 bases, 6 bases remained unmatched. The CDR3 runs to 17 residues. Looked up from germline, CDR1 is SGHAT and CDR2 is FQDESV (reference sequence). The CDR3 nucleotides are TGTGCCAGCAGCTTAATGGTAGGACAGGGGGCCTACAATGAGCAGTTCTTC. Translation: CASSLMVGQGAYNEQFF.